The present T cell receptor beta chain was sequenced within a study of T-cell memory formation after mild COVID-19. This clonotype was seen only once. Each CDR3 protein is one row after TCRdb ran MiXCR on the 5' RACE reads. The sample holds roughly 200,000 distinct CDR3 sequences, around 15% seen once. The CDR3 loop spans 13 amino acids. Trimming took off 7 bases at V and 5 bases at J, with 14 bases between the two ends. Germline values: CDR1 KGHDR, CDR2 SFDVKD. Sequencing used PBMCs or a T cell subset sorted from them (not recorded which). The V gene is TRBV24-1, the J gene TRBJ2-7; a possible D gene is TRBD2 (5 bases). The source is an adult woman who had mild COVID-19 (a few samples of this study predate the infection). Cell type and time point are not known. The CDR3 region has the DNA TGTGCCACCAGGGCGGGTTCCCTAGACGAGCAGTACTTC. This encodes CATRAGSLDEQYF.